This TCR beta chain was retrieved from a study of cytomegalovirus exposure and HLA in healthy donors. Amplification used 60 Vbeta primers and 13 Jbeta primers. Original processing notes: In a later analysis, of tens of millions of unique beta chains, about 12 million appeared in at least two donors. Libraries were prepared by immunoSEQ multiplex PCR; TCRdb keeps only in-frame clonotypes and omits some of them. V and J calls and clone size follow that table, whereas D and trimming were derived from the DNA. The data hold around 200,000 clones, with around 86% observed a single time. Note on this clone: The antigen is not known.

Study results and caveats: Cytomegalovirus association was listed for 150 to 200 TCR beta chains.

CDR1 and CDR2 from the germline V gene are SNHLY and FYNNEI. CDR3 size: 15 residues. V shed 7 bases and J 0 bases; nucleotides not matched to a gene: 8. The chain uses TRBV2 and TRBJ1-2; TRBD1 aligns across 7 bases. Sequences were obtained from PBMCs. The receptor was isolated from a woman between 45 and 65 years old in good health and CMV-seropositive. In nucleotides, the CDR3 is TGTGCCAGCAATCAGCAGACAGGGTCTAACTATGGCTACACCTTC. It specifies CASNQQTGSNYGYTF.